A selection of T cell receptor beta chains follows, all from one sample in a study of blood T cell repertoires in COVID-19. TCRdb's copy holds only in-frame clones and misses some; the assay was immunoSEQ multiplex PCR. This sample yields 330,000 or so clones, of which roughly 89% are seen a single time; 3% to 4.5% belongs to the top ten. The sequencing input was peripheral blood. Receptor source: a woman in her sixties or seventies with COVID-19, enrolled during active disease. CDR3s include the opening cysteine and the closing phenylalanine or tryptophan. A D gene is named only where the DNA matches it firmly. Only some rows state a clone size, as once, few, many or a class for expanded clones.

TGTGCCAGCAGCGTAGCTAGCGGGGGGGCCGGGGAGCTGTTTTTT,CASSVASGGAGELFF,TRBV9,TRBJ2-2,TRBD2,-
TGTGCCAGCAGCTCCGACTCAGTGGTCTCTGGGGCCAACGTCCTGACTTTC,CASSSDSVVSGANVLTF,TRBV7-3,TRBJ2-6,-,-
TGTGCCAGCAGTTTAAGGGGGTCCTACGAGCAGTACTTC,CASSLRGSYEQYF,TRBV27,TRBJ2-7,-,-
TGTGCCAACCGGGACAGGCCTCTCCCCGAGCAGTACTTC,CANRDRPLPEQYF,TRBV2,TRBJ2-7,TRBD1,few
TGTGCCAGCAGTCCCGGGAGAGCTAACTATGGCTACACCTTC,CASSPGRANYGYTF,TRBV2,TRBJ1-2,-,-
TGTGCCACCAGTGATTTGACAGGGGGCCGTAATGAAAAACTGTTTTTT,CATSDLTGGRNEKLFF,TRBV24-1,TRBJ1-4,TRBD1,-
TGTGCCAGCAGCCCCGCCCCCAGGAACACTGAAGCTTTCTTT,CASSPAPRNTEAFF,TRBV5-5,TRBJ1-1,-,few
TGTGCCAGCAGCTCGATGGTAGGCAGGACAAGGGATGAGCAGTTCTTC,CASSSMVGRTRDEQFF,TRBV11-2,TRBJ2-1,-,-
TGTGCCAGTACCCGGGCGGGGCAGGTTGGAAACACCATATATTTT,CASTRAGQVGNTIYF,TRBV19,TRBJ1-3,-,-
TGCGCCAGCAGCTTGGAATTACAAGAGACCCAGTACTTC,CASSLELQETQYF,TRBV5-1,TRBJ2-5,-,-
TGTGCCAGCAGCCCACTGAATAGCAATCAGCCCCAGCATTTT,CASSPLNSNQPQHF,TRBV7-8,TRBJ1-5,-,-
TGCAGTGCCGGGTTAAACTATGGCTACACCTTC,CSAGLNYGYTF,TRBV20-1,TRBJ1-2,-,-
TGTGCCAGCAGTGCCCAACTAGCGGGGGGTTTGGAAGGGCAGTACTTC,CASSAQLAGGLEGQYF,TRBV6-1,TRBJ2-7,TRBD2,-
TGTGCCAGCTCACCACCCAAAGGGGTTGGCTCTGGAAACACCATATATTTT,CASSPPKGVGSGNTIYF,TRBV18,TRBJ1-3,-,-
TGTGCCAGCACCGTCGGACTAGCGCCAGATACGCAGTATTTT,CASTVGLAPDTQYF,TRBV6-5,TRBJ2-3,TRBD2,-
TGTGCCAGTAGTATACCGGGACAGGCGGTTGGCTACACCTTC,CASSIPGQAVGYTF,TRBV19,TRBJ1-2,TRBD1,-
TGCGCCAGCAGTGAGAGGGGATACGAGCAGTACTTC,CASSERGYEQYF,TRBV10-2,TRBJ2-7,-,-
TGTGCCAGCAGCTTAGGCTCTCCCAGGCTATCTGGAAACACCATATATTTT,CASSLGSPRLSGNTIYF,TRBV13,TRBJ1-3,-,-
TGTGCCACCAGCGGACAGGGGGGATCGACTGAAGCTTTCTTT,CATSGQGGSTEAFF,TRBV15,TRBJ1-1,TRBD1,once
TGTGCCAGCAGTTACGAGGCGCCCTACGAGCAGTACTTC,CASSYEAPYEQYF,TRBV6-6,TRBJ2-7,-,-
TGCGCCAGCAGCTTGGGCAGCCGGACAGGGGGCAACACTGAAGCTTTCTTT,CASSLGSRTGGNTEAFF,TRBV5-1,TRBJ1-1,TRBD1,-
TGTGCCAGCAGTCGGGAGGGGACAGGGGCCAACGTCCTGACTTTC,CASSREGTGANVLTF,TRBV3-1/TRBV3-2,TRBJ2-6,TRBD2,-
TGTGCCAGTAGTCTCCGGACAGCTTTGGAAAACACCATATATTTT,CASSLRTALENTIYF,TRBV19,TRBJ1-3,-,once
TGTGCCAGCAGTTTGTGGAGCACTGAAGCTTTCTTT,CASSLWSTEAFF,TRBV12-3/TRBV12-4,TRBJ1-1,-,-
TGTGCTAGTGGTTATGGGGGGACTAGCACGGGGAAAGGGGATACGCAGTATTTT,CASGYGGTSTGKGDTQYF,TRBV12-5,TRBJ2-3,TRBD2,-
TGTGCCGGGAGGGTACAAGAGACCCAGTACTTC,CAGRVQETQYF,TRBV2,TRBJ2-5,TRBD2,few
TGTGCCAGCAGGATTGGGACAGGGGATAGCTACGAGCAGTACTTC,CASRIGTGDSYEQYF,TRBV5-6,TRBJ2-7,TRBD1,-
TGTGCCAGCAGTTACTCGGGACTAGCGGGGCCGAACACCGGGGAGCTGTTTTTT,CASSYSGLAGPNTGELFF,TRBV6-2/TRBV6-3,TRBJ2-2,TRBD2,-
TGTGCCTGGAGTGTCTCGACAGGGGTTGGTGGCTACACCTTC,CAWSVSTGVGGYTF,TRBV30,TRBJ1-2,TRBD1,-
TGTGCCATCAGGGGACAGGGCCTCAATCAGCCCCAGCATTTT,CAIRGQGLNQPQHF,TRBV10-3,TRBJ1-5,TRBD1,-
TGTGCCAGCAGCCCGCGGAGGGATCAGCCCCAGCATTTT,CASSPRRDQPQHF,TRBV3-1/TRBV3-2,TRBJ1-5,-,-
TGTGCCAGCTCCAGACAGATCACAGATACGCAGTATTTT,CASSRQITDTQYF,TRBV6-4,TRBJ2-3,-,-
TGTGCCGTCGGACTGTCTGGAAACACCATATATTTT,CAVGLSGNTIYF,TRBV10-3,TRBJ1-3,-,-
TGTGCCAGCAGTTCCGACTACGCCCGGCAGTACTTC,CASSSDYARQYF,TRBV6-2/TRBV6-3,TRBJ2-7,-,-
TGCGCCAGCAGCTCTCCCCGGGGAACTAGCACAGATACGCAGTATTTT,CASSSPRGTSTDTQYF,TRBV5-1,TRBJ2-3,-,-
TGTGCCAGCAGCCGTCCGGGACAGACTTCTGGCTACACCTTC,CASSRPGQTSGYTF,TRBV6-6,TRBJ1-2,TRBD1,-
TGTGCCAGCAGTCACACCCCCTACAATGAGCAGTTCTTC,CASSHTPYNEQFF,TRBV27,TRBJ2-1,-,-
TGTGCCAGTAGTTTCACAGGGAAAAACTATGGCTACACCTTC,CASSFTGKNYGYTF,TRBV19,TRBJ1-2,-,-
TGTGCCAGCAGGTCCTCCGGGACTGTAGCCTACGAGCAGTACTTC,CASRSSGTVAYEQYF,TRBV28,TRBJ2-7,-,-
TGTGCCAGCAGTTATGGCGGGGGGGTCTACGAGCAGTACTTC,CASSYGGGVYEQYF,TRBV6-2/TRBV6-3,TRBJ2-7,TRBD2,-
TGTGCCAGTAGTACCCAGGGGAGTGAGGGGGGCTACACCTTC,CASSTQGSEGGYTF,TRBV19,TRBJ1-2,-,few